This is a list of T cell receptor beta chains from one sample in a study of blood T cell repertoires in COVID-19. Sequenced by immunoSEQ multiplex PCR; TCRdb stores in-frame clones only, minus some. The data show 200,000 or so clones, 80% to 85% seen once. Sequencing was done on a sample of peripheral blood. These receptors were taken from a human donor in a cohort sampled during active COVID-19. The CDR3 runs from the conserved cysteine through the conserved F or W. Fields, in order: V gene, CDR3 protein.

>TRBV6-1
CASSDGAMGTGRTIQYF
>TRBV3-1/TRBV3-2
CASSQASDGETQYF
>TRBV6-4
CASSEVRTGGTDTQYF
>TRBV30
CAWSVGASGRETQYF
>TRBV25-1
CASSVTGQGSPLHF
>TRBV2
CASSSQGQLQPQHF
>TRBV6-6
CASSPNTGSFNSPLHF
>TRBV18
CASSRLSGYMNTEAFF
>TRBV18
CASSPPLQGAGEQYF
>TRBV7-9
CASSLSGGVQETQYF
>TRBV9
CASSVAGGPQHF
>TRBV7-9
CASSTGAGPSDTQYF
>TRBV4-1
CASSQESQEREMNLEQFF
>TRBV11-2
CASSWGREKLFF
>TRBV7-6
CASSLESSGGAGRYF
>TRBV2
CASSVSGGDQPQHF
>TRBV28
CASSNPGGAYEQYF
>TRBV7-8
CASSAGQGGYTF
>TRBV23-1
CASRLPRRGYQPQHF
>TRBV30
CAWSPGGVWTEAFF
>TRBV11-2
CASSLDLFNEQFF
>TRBV5-1
CASSSPGVQETQYF
>TRBV28
CASTGFSGANVLTF
>TRBV24-1
CATSRGSDSPLHF
>TRBV6-1
CASSEHRGSTDTQYF
>TRBV24-1
CATSDLTSAVNEQFF
>TRBV29-1
CSVDGGGTEAFF
>TRBV11-2
CASSDQAGSGTEAFF
>TRBV5-1
CASSLSQGSSEQYF
>TRBV9
CASSVKFTVGEQYF
>TRBV6-6
CASSWFGSGANVLTF
>TRBV7-9
CASSLSRRQNTEAFF
>TRBV5-1
CASSPPETGDGYTF
>TRBV9
CASSVGNSGAGELFF
>TRBV13
CASSSRRRGGANEQFF
>TRBV28
CASGLAGENTGELFF
>TRBV25-1
CASSALGQINGYTF
>TRBV9
CASSAPGSPLHF